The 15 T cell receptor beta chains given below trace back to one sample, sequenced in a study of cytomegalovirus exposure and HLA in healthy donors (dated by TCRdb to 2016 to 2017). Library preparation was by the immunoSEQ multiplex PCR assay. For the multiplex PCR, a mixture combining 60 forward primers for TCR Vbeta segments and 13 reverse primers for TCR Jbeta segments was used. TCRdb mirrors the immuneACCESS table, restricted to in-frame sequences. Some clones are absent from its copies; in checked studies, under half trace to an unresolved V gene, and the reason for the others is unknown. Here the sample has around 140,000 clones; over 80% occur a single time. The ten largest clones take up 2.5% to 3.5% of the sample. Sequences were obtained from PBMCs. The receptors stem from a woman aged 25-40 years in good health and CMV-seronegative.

CDR3: CASSQEGQGGHNEQFF. CDR3 coding DNA: TGTGCCAGCAGCCAAGAAGGGCAGGGAGGCCACAATGAGCAGTTCTTC. The genes are TRBV14 and TRBJ2-1; a possible D gene is TRBD2 (6 bases). From germline, CDR1 is SGHDN and CDR2 FVKESK. The V end was cut by 0 bases, the J end by 5 bases, with 14 bases between. CDR3 length: 16 residues.

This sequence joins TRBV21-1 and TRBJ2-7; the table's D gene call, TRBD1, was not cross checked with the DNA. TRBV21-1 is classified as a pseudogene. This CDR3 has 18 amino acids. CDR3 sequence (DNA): TGTGCCAGCAGCAAAAAGGGTAAGTGGACAGGTTGGAACTACGAGCAGTACTTC. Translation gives CASSKKGKWTGWNYEQYF.

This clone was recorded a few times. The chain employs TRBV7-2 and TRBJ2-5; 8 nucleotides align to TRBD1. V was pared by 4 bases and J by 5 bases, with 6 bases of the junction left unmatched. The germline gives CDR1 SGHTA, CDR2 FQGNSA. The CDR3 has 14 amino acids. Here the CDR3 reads CASSSDRGWETQYF. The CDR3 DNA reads TGTGCCAGCAGCTCCGACAGGGGTTGGGAGACCCAGTACTTC.

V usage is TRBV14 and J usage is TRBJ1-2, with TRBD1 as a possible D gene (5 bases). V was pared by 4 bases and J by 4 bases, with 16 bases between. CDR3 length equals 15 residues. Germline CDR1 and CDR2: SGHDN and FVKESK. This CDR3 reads CASSPSLAGTYGYTF. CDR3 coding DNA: TGTGCCAGCAGCCCCTCTCTGGCGGGGACCTATGGCTACACCTTC. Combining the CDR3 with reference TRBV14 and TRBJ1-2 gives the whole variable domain EAGVTQFPSHSVIEKGQTVTLRCDPISGHDNLYWYRRVMGKEIKFLLHFVKESKQDESGMPNNRFLAERTGGTYSTLKVQPAELEDSGVYFCASSPSLAGTYGYTFGSGTRLTVV.

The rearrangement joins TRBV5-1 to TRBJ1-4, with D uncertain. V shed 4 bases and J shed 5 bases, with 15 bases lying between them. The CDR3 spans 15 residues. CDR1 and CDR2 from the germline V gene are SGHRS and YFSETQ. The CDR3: CASSAQRAVNEKLFF. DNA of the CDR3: TGCGCCAGCAGCGCCCAGAGGGCTGTAAATGAAAAACTGTTTTTT.

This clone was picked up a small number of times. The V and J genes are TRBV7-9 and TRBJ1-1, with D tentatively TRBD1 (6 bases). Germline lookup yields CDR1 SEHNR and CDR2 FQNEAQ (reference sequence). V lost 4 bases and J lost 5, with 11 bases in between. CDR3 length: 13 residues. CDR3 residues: CASSYSGVTEAFF. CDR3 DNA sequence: TGTGCCAGCAGCTACTCAGGGGTAACTGAAGCTTTCTTT.

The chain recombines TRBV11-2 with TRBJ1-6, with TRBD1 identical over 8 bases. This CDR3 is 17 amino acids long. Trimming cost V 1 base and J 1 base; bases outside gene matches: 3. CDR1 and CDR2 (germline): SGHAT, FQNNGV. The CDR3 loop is CASSLAGGLSYNSPLHF. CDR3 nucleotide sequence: TGTGCCAGCAGCTTAGCAGGGGGCTTATCCTATAATTCACCCCTCCACTTT.

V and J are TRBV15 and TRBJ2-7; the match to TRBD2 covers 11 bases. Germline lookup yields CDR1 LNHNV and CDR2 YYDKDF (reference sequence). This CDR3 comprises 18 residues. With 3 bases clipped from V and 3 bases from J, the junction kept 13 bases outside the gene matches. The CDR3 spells CATSSNLPGLADLYEQYF. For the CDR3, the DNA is TGTGCCACCAGCAGTAACCTTCCGGGACTAGCGGACCTCTACGAGCAGTACTTC.

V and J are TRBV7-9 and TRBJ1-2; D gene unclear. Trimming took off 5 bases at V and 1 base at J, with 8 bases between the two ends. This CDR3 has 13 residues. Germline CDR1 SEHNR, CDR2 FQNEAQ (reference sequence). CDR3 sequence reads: CASSAQINYGYTF. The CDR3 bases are TGTGCCAGCAGCGCACAGATTAACTATGGCTACACCTTC.

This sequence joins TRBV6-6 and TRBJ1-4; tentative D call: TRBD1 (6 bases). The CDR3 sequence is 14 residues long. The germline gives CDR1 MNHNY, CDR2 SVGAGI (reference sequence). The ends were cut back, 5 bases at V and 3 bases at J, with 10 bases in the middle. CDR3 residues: CASSPQGPNEKLFF. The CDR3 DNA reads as TGTGCCAGCAGTCCCCAGGGGCCTAATGAAAAACTGTTTTTT.

Here the CDR3 DNA reads TGTGCCTGGAGCCTCCAGGGGGCGCGGGAAAAACTGTTTTTT. This encodes CAWSLQGAREKLFF. The chain joins TRBV30 to TRBJ1-4, with 8 positions matching TRBD1. This CDR3 has 14 residues. Germline V gene data show CDR1 as GTSNPN and CDR2 as SVGIG (reference sequence). The trim removed 3 bases at V and 8 bases at J, leaving 8 bases unmatched.

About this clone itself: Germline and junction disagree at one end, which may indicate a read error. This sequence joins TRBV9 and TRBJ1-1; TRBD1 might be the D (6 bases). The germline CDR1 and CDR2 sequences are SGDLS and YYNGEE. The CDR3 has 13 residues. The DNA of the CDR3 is TGTGCCAGCAGCGTTGGGACAAACAATGAAGCTTTCTTT. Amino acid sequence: CASSVGTNNEAFF.

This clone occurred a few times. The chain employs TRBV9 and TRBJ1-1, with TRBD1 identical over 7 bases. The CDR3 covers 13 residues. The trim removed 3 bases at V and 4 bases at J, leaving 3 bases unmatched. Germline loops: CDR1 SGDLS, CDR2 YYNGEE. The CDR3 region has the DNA TGTGCCAGCAGCGGAGGGGACAGCACTGAAGCTTTCTTT. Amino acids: CASSGGDSTEAFF.

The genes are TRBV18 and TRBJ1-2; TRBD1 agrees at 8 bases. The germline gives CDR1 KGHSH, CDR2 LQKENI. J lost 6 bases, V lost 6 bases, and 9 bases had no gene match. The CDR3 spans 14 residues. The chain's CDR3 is CASSLTGGKDGYTF. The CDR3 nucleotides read TGTGCCAGCTCCCTCACAGGGGGGAAGGATGGCTACACCTTC.

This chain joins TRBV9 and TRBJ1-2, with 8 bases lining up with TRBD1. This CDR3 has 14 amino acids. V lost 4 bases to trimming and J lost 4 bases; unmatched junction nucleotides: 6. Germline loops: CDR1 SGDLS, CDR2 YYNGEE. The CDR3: CASSPNTGGYGYTF. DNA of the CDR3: TGTGCCAGCAGCCCTAACACAGGGGGCTATGGCTACACCTTC.